This TCR beta chain was captured by sequencing in a study of T cell responses to AZD1222 COVID-19 vaccine. Assay: immunoSEQ multiplex PCR; the TCRdb copy retains only in-frame clones and omits some. In the table there are 110,000 to 150,000 clones, over 75% of which are singletons. With regard to this clone: The antigen is undetermined.

Germline V CDR1 and CDR2: MDHEN, SYDVKM. Trimming stripped 2 bases from V and 11 bases from J, with 12 bases between. The CDR3 is 12 amino acids. Broader study findings: Spike-specific TCR depth and breadth grew after two AZD1222 doses. No repertoire was sampled before or during the peak T cell response, only after it. Nearly half of spike-specific TCRs reportedly target unmutated variant regions. Regions 160-218 and 743-854 held dominance among vaccine-associated CD4 TCRs, which spanned spike.

This chain uses TRBV28 with TRBJ1-2; D may be TRBD1 (6 bases). The source of this sequence is an adult in good health. Here the sequenced sample was peripheral blood, taken on day 0 of AZD1222 vaccination. CDR3: CASSLDRTAYTF. CDR3 nucleotide sequence: TGTGCCAGCAGTTTAGACAGGACGGCGTACACCTTC.